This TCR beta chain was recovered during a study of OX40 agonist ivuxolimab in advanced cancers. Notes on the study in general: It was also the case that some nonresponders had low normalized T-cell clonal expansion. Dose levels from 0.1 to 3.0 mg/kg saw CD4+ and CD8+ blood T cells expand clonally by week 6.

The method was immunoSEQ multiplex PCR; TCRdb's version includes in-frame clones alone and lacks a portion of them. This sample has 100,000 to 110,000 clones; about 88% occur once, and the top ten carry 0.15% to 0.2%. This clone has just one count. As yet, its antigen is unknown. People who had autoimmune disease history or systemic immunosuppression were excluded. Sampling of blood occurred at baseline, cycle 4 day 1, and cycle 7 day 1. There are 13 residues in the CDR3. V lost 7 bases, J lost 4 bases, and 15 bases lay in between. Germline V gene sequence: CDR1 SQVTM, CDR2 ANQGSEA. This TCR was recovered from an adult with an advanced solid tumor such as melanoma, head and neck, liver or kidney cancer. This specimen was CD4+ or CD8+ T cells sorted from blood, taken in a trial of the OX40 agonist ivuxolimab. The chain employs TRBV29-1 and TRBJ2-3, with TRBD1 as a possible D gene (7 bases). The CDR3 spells CSAAGQKADTQYF. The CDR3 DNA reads TGCAGCGCTGCGGGACAGAAGGCAGATACGCAGTATTTT.